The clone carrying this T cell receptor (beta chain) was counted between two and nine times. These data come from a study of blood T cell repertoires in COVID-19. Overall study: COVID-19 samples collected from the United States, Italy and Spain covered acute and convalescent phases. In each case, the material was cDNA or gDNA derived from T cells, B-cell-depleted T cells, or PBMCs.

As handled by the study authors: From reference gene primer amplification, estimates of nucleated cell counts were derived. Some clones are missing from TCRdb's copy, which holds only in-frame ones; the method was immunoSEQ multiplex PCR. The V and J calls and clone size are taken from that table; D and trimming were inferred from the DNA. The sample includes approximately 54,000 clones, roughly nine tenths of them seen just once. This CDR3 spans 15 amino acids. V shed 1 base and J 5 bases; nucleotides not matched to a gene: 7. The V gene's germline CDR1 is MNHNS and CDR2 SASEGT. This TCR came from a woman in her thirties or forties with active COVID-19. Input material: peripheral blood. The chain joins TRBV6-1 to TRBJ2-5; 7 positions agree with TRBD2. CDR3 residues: CASSEVRTSRETQYF. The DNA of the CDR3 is TGTGCCAGCAGTGAAGTCCGGACTAGTCGGGAGACCCAGTACTTC.